This TCR beta chain comes out of a study of T cell clusters in autoimmune cytopenias. Background on the study: The median distinct TRB clonotype count was a few thousand per sample, from a median roughly 55,000 reads. Study conclusions and caveats: TRB repertoire shifts in secondary cytopenia and chronic lymphocytic leukemia mostly reflected lymphoma, not autoimmunity. Physiological T cell clusters of healthy donors were apparently absent in primary autoimmune cytopenia patients.

TRB was amplified from roughly 0.25 ug of peripheral blood genomic DNA per sample. TRB rearrangements were amplified by touch-down multiplex PCR with mixed TRB-A/B primers. TCRdb reanalyzed the multiplex PCR reads and collapses them to one entry per CDR3 protein, without DNA. Recorded for this sample: thousands of distinct CDR3 sequences. Remarks on this clonotype: Its antigen is currently unknown.

Material for sequencing was peripheral blood. This clonotype was obtained from a human donor with an autoimmune cytopenia or autoimmune hepatitis (not recorded which).

The CDR3 sequence is CASSSDRPNEKLFF. The V gene is TRBV7-2, the J gene TRBJ1-4; TCRdb designates TRBD1, a call that cannot be tested without DNA. CDR1 is SGHTA, CDR2 FQGNSA, per germline. The CDR3 loop spans 14 amino acids. The full variable domain, with the rest looked up from reference TRBV7-2 and TRBJ1-4, is GAGVSQSPSNKVTEKGKDVELRCDPISGHTALYWYRQSLGQGLEFLIYFQGNSAPDKSGLPSDRFSAERTGGSVSTLTIQRTQQEDSAVYLCASSSDRPNEKLFFGSGTQLSVL.